Listed here are 26 T cell receptor beta chains from one sample, sequenced in a study of cytomegalovirus exposure and HLA in healthy donors (dated by TCRdb to between 2016 and 2019). The library was made by the immunoSEQ multiplex PCR assay. TCRdb retrieved this table from immuneACCESS and kept in-frame rearrangements only. Not all clones are present; in checked studies, unresolved V genes account for under half, and no reason is known for the remainder. The sample has approximately 110,000 clones on record, roughly 94% of them singletons. The top ten constitute 1% to 1.5% of the sample. Sequenced: PBMCs. All receptors derive from a woman aged 18-29 years in good health and CMV-seronegative.

Note on this clone: The sample holds other DNA sequences that translate to the same CDR3. V and J are TRBV5-1 and TRBJ2-1; no firm D call. V was trimmed by 4 bases and J by 5 bases, leaving 7 bases between them. This CDR3 comprises 12 residues. Germline assignment: CDR1 SGHRS and CDR2 YFSETQ. CDR3 loop: CASSLVDNEQFF. The DNA of the CDR3 is TGCGCCAGCAGCCTCGTTGACAATGAGCAGTTCTTC.

The chain has TRBV5-1 and TRBJ2-1; D is possibly TRBD1 (6 bases). The germline V gene encodes CDR1 SGHRS and CDR2 YFSETQ. This CDR3 has 16 residues. V lost 1 base to trimming and J lost 4 bases, with 15 bases between them. The CDR3 nucleotides read TGCGCCAGCAGCTTGTGGCAGGTGAGGGGGTACAATGAGCAGTTCTTC. It translates to CASSLWQVRGYNEQFF. The full variable domain, completed using reference TRBV5-1 and TRBJ2-1, is KAGVTQTPRYLIKTRGQQVTLSCSPISGHRSVSWYQQTPGQGLQFLFEYFSETQRNKGNFPGRFSGRQFSNSRSEMNVSTLELGDSALYLCASSLWQVRGYNEQFFGPGTRLTVL.

V is TRBV9 and J is TRBJ2-3, with a possible D match to TRBD2 (6 bases). The CDR3 is made up of 14 amino acids. Trimming cost V 6 bases and J 6 bases, with 17 bases left between them. Germline CDR1 reads SGDLS; CDR2 reads YYNGEE. The CDR3 loop is CASNRGLPLDTQYF. DNA of the CDR3: TGTGCCAGCAACCGGGGACTCCCTCTGGATACGCAGTATTTT.

This rearrangement joins TRBV28 to TRBJ2-1; no clear D gene. Germline CDR1 and CDR2: MDHEN and SYDVKM. V dropped 5 bases and J dropped 8 bases, with 7 bases sitting between them. The CDR3 runs 11 residues. CDR3 in amino acids: CASSAMDEQFF. The CDR3 DNA is TGTGCCAGCAGTGCGATGGATGAGCAGTTCTTC.

V is TRBV9 and J is TRBJ1-5; D is perhaps TRBD1 (5 bases). Germline V gene data show CDR1 as SGDLS and CDR2 as YYNGEE. This CDR3 has 15 residues. V was clipped by 1 base and J by 6 bases, with 14 bases between them. Here the CDR3 reads CASSVSPGNGQPQHF. DNA for the CDR3: TGTGCCAGCAGCGTATCCCCAGGGAATGGTCAGCCCCAGCATTTT.

CDR3 residues: CASSPVSGSADTQYF. The CDR3 DNA is TGTGCCAGCAGCCCGGTTAGCGGGAGTGCAGATACGCAGTATTTT. The chain has TRBV28 and TRBJ2-3; 9 positions match TRBD2. Per the germline V gene, CDR1 is MDHEN and CDR2 is SYDVKM. With 6 bases clipped from V and 4 bases from J, the junction kept 8 bases outside the gene matches. The CDR3 length is 15 residues.

The count of this clone is one. The rearrangement joins TRBV18 to TRBJ1-5; D not certain. The CDR3 is made up of 15 amino acids. Germline CDR1 reads KGHSH; CDR2 reads LQKENI. The V end lost 2 bases, the J end lost 5 bases, and 13 bases lay between the germline ends. The CDR3 DNA reads as TGTGCCAGCTCACCAGGGGAGCGGGGTGATCAGCCCCAGCATTTT. As protein: CASSPGERGDQPQHF.

CDR3 protein: CASISGSRNQPQHF. The CDR3 region has the DNA TGTGCCAGCATTTCAGGAAGTAGAAATCAGCCCCAGCATTTT. This rearrangement joins TRBV28 to TRBJ1-5, with D uncertain. Germline V gene lookup returns CDR1 MDHEN and CDR2 SYDVKM. Trimming took 7 bases from V and 4 from J, leaving 14 bases between them. This CDR3 contains 14 residues.

The chain employs TRBV4-1 and TRBJ2-1; D is undetermined. CDR1 and CDR2 from the germline V gene are MGHRA and YSYEKL. The CDR3 contains 17 residues. Trimming removed 0 bases at V and 0 bases at J, with 12 bases between. The chain's CDR3 is CASSQDLLLLSYNEQFF. In DNA form, the CDR3 reads TGCGCCAGCAGCCAAGATTTACTCCTACTCTCCTACAATGAGCAGTTCTTC.

The chain's CDR3 is CSPQTGGREQFF. CDR3 coding DNA: TGCAGCCCGCAGACAGGGGGCAGGGAGCAGTTCTTC. The chain combines TRBV29-1 with TRBJ2-1, with TRBD1 matching over 10 bases. The CDR3 is 12 amino acids. Unmatched junction bases numbered 8, after V lost 8 bases and J lost 10 bases. The germline V gene encodes CDR1 SQVTM and CDR2 ANQGSEA.

V usage is TRBV5-1 and J usage is TRBJ2-1; tentatively, D is TRBD1 (6 bases). CDR3 size: 15 residues. Per germline, CDR1 SGHRS and CDR2 YFSETQ. The germline V and J ends were trimmed by 0 bases and 1 base, with 8 bases remaining between them. CDR3 coding DNA: TGCGCCAGCAGCTTGGCACAGGGATCCTACAATGAGCAGTTCTTC. It yields the protein CASSLAQGSYNEQFF.

The chain is built from TRBV6-4 and TRBJ2-3; D perhaps matches TRBD2 (6 bases). CDR3 length: 16 residues. Trimming cost V 0 bases and J 2 bases, with 12 bases left between them. From germline, CDR1 is MRHNA and CDR2 SNTAGT. This CDR3 is CASSDSTGAHTDTQYF. Here the CDR3 DNA reads TGTGCCAGCAGTGACTCGACGGGAGCACACACAGATACGCAGTATTTT.

The chain joins TRBV19 to TRBJ2-7, with D perhaps TRBD1 (6 bases). From germline, CDR1 is LNHDA and CDR2 SQIVND (reference sequence). The CDR3 consists of 14 residues. Trimming took 3 bases from V and 4 from J, leaving 13 bases between them. The CDR3 is CASSIRGGLYEQYF. CDR3 sequence (DNA): TGTGCCAGTAGTATCAGGGGTGGTCTGTACGAGCAGTACTTC.

The gene calls are TRBV28 and TRBJ1-5; D is possibly TRBD1 (6 bases). Germline V lookup: CDR1 MDHEN, CDR2 SYDVKM. Trimming took 6 bases from V and 3 from J, leaving 18 bases between them. This CDR3 contains 16 residues. The CDR3 here is CASSIGTQGSNQPQHF. The CDR3 bases are TGTGCCAGCAGCATCGGGACACAGGGATCCAATCAGCCCCAGCATTTT.

The chain carries TRBV13 and TRBJ2-1; D may be TRBD1 (5 bases). This CDR3 comprises 15 residues. The germline gives CDR1 PRHDT, CDR2 FYEKMQ (reference sequence). The V and J ends lost 1 base and 0 bases respectively, with 7 bases between them. CDR3 sequence (DNA): TGTGCCAGCAGCTTAGAGGGGTCCTCCTACAATGAGCAGTTCTTC. This sequence encodes CASSLEGSSYNEQFF.

The chain joins TRBV19 to TRBJ1-2, with TRBD1 as a possible D gene (5 bases). Germline CDR1 reads LNHDA; CDR2 reads SQIVND (reference sequence). The CDR3 is 14 amino acids. The V end was cut by 6 bases, the J end by 7 bases, with 18 bases between. The CDR3: CASSREGRGVGYTF. In nucleotides, the CDR3 is TGTGCCAGTAGCAGGGAGGGGCGCGGCGTTGGCTACACCTTC.

V gene TRBV5-6 combines with J gene TRBJ2-1; no reliable D call. V lost 2 bases and J lost 1, with 10 bases in between. This CDR3 has 15 amino acids. The V gene's germline CDR1 is SGHDT and CDR2 YYEEEE. The CDR3, as DNA: TGTGCCAGCAGCTTTCGGGTTAGTTCCTACAATGAGCAGTTCTTC. It is translated as CASSFRVSSYNEQFF.

V gene TRBV6-6 combines with J gene TRBJ2-7, with D possibly matching TRBD2 (5 bases). Per germline, CDR1 MNHNY and CDR2 SVGAGI (reference sequence). Between the trimmed V and J ends, which lost 10 bases and 5 bases, there was a span of 21 bases. CDR3 length: 14 residues. The CDR3 DNA is TGTGCCACGACCATCGGGAACCGACCTCACGAGCAGTACTTC. This encodes CATTIGNRPHEQYF.

This chain joins TRBV2 and TRBJ1-5; the D gene is possibly TRBD1 (6 bases). Germline lookup yields CDR1 SNHLY and CDR2 FYNNEI. The CDR3 spans 13 residues. Trimming took 8 bases from V and 7 from J, leaving 15 bases between them. The CDR3: CASEWGHPQPQHF. The CDR3 bases are TGTGCCAGCGAATGGGGACACCCCCAGCCCCAGCATTTT. The full variable domain, in which reference TRBV2 and TRBJ1-5 provide the parts outside the CDR3, is EPEVTQTPSHQVTQMGQEVILRCVPISNHLYFYWYRQILGQKVEFLVSFYNNEISEKSEIFDDQFSVERPDGSNFTLKIRSTKLEDSAMYFCASEWGHPQPQHFGDGTRLSIL.

The gene calls are TRBV4-1 and TRBJ1-2, with 10 bases identical to TRBD1. CDR3 size: 16 residues. The V gene end was trimmed by 1 base and the J gene end by 13 bases; junction bases not matched to a gene: 15. CDR1 and CDR2 from the germline V gene are MGHRA and YSYEKL. The CDR3 protein is CASSQGLVRTGGFATF. As DNA, the CDR3 is TGCGCCAGCAGCCAAGGACTCGTGAGGACAGGGGGGTTCGCCACCTTC.

The chain recombines TRBV6-5 with TRBJ1-2; 9 bases are a match to TRBD1. Unmatched junction bases numbered 9, after V lost 5 bases and J lost 5 bases. This CDR3 contains 15 residues. The germline CDR1 and CDR2 sequences are MNHEY and SVGAGI. CDR3 DNA sequence: TGTGCCAGCAGTGCCCCACGGACAGGGGTGTATGGCTACACCTTC. It encodes CASSAPRTGVYGYTF.

The rearrangement uses TRBV5-6 and TRBJ1-6, with D unresolved. The ends were cut back, 4 bases at V and 13 bases at J, with 12 bases in the middle. Germline lookup yields CDR1 SGHDT and CDR2 YYEEEE. CDR3 length: 12 amino acids. For the CDR3, the DNA is TGTGCCAGCAGCAAACCCACCGAGCCCCTCCACTTT. Protein product: CASSKPTEPLHF.

The chain is built from TRBV28 and TRBJ2-7, with D perhaps matching TRBD2 (7 bases). Deletions cut 7 bases from V and 3 bases from J, with 13 bases between. The CDR3 spans 13 residues. Germline-derived CDR1 and CDR2 are MDHEN and SYDVKM. CDR3 protein: CASTTGGFYEQYF. The CDR3 DNA reads TGTGCCAGCACCACGGGGGGCTTCTACGAGCAGTACTTC.

The gene calls are TRBV9 and TRBJ2-3, with 9 bases that match TRBD2. Germline CDR1 SGDLS, CDR2 YYNGEE. Losses at the gene ends were 0 bases for V and 2 bases for J; bases not matched to a gene: 7. There are 17 residues in the CDR3. CDR3 nucleotides: TGTGCCAGCAGCGTAGATGGGTTAGCGGGGGTCACAGATACGCAGTATTTT. Translating it yields CASSVDGLAGVTDTQYF.

The gene calls are TRBV29-1 and TRBJ2-4, with 10 nucleotides matching TRBD1. V lost 4 bases, J lost 0 bases, and 9 bases stayed unmatched. The CDR3 has 17 amino acids. Looked up from germline, CDR1 is SQVTM and CDR2 is ANQGSEA. As DNA, the CDR3 is TGCAGCGTTGTCGGACAGGGGGGGCGACTAGCCAAAAACATTCAGTACTTC. Encoded protein: CSVVGQGGRLAKNIQYF.

The chain has TRBV11-1 and TRBJ1-2; 8 nucleotides agree with TRBD1. V lost 6 bases, J lost 7 bases, and 10 bases stayed unmatched. Germline V gives CDR1 SGHAT, CDR2 FQDESV (reference sequence). The CDR3 has 14 residues. The CDR3 is CASSWSGQGGGYTF. The CDR3 nucleotides are TGTGCCAGCAGTTGGTCCGGACAGGGTGGTGGCTACACCTTC.